The rows below give T cell receptor beta chains drawn from one sample of a study of response to subunit inactivated influenza vaccine. TCRdb recomputed calls from the RT-PCR reads with MiXCR, one row per CDR3 protein. Of 450,000 to 600,000 distinct CDR3 sequences listed, about 15% are singletons. Here the sequenced sample was CD4+ T cells sorted from PBMCs, taken less than 30 months after vaccination. All receptors come from a man in his fifties or sixties who received an inactivated influenza vaccine. Both conserved end residues are trimmed from each CDR3.

cdr3_aa	v_call	j_call
ASSLAGRHTGELF	TRBV5-1	TRBJ2-2
ASSHPPLGTQY	TRBV7-2	TRBJ2-5
ASSLARGPTFYEQY	TRBV12-3/TRBV12-4	TRBJ2-7
ASIPSGPVETQY	TRBV3-1	TRBJ2-5
AISDGGSGDTQY	TRBV10-3	TRBJ2-3
ASSGTGTYGYT	TRBV10-1	TRBJ1-2
SARESSGGQGDTQY	TRBV20-1	TRBJ2-3
ATRKDSSTDTQY	TRBV24-1	TRBJ2-3
SARDTREELF	TRBV20-1	TRBJ1-4
AISGGGGQPQH	TRBV10-3	TRBJ1-5
ASSFRQGRYEQY	TRBV28	TRBJ2-7
ASSQEGRETDTQY	TRBV2	TRBJ2-3
ASSLYMENIQY	TRBV3-1	TRBJ2-4
ASEEGRTGNIQY	TRBV11-3	TRBJ2-4
AISESEGPTSNYGYT	TRBV10-3	TRBJ1-2
ASSEHSGRSYNEQF	TRBV6-1	TRBJ2-1
ASSLAEEGDTGELF	TRBV7-9	TRBJ2-2
ASPADAGTGFGTEAF	TRBV6-1	TRBJ1-1
ASSTRTGEDGYT	TRBV19	TRBJ1-2
ASRRRAETQY	TRBV5-1	TRBJ2-5
ASSWTTTSTDTQY	TRBV6-2/TRBV6-3	TRBJ2-3
ASSLRPDRNYEQY	TRBV27	TRBJ2-7
SARAPTWNTEAF	TRBV20-1	TRBJ1-1